The present entry profiles one T cell receptor beta chain with its context. The CDR3 extends over 14 amino acids. The V segment lost 0 bases and the J segment 6 bases; nucleotides outside the gene matches: 4. CDR1 SGHRS and CDR2 YFSETQ come from the germline V gene. Thyroid surgery was preceded by no treatment in any patient. With MiXCR, TCRdb called clones anew from the PCR reads. The table lists over 20,000 clones, more than 15% of them singletons. The data were taken from a study of metastatic and nonmetastatic thyroid tumors. About the research overall: A comparison of repertoires was made across blood and tumor or nodule tissue from malignant and benign thyroid patients.

The sequence came from a female donor with papillary thyroid cancer or a benign thyroid nodule (not recorded which). Some clones in this sample may be carry-over from other donors' samples. The J gene is TRBJ1-2, the V gene TRBV5-1, with TRBD1 matching 8 bases. Sample: blood. This CDR3 reads CASSLAQGAHGYTF. Written as DNA, the CDR3 is TGCGCCAGCAGCTTGGCCCAGGGGGCGCATGGCTACACCTTC.